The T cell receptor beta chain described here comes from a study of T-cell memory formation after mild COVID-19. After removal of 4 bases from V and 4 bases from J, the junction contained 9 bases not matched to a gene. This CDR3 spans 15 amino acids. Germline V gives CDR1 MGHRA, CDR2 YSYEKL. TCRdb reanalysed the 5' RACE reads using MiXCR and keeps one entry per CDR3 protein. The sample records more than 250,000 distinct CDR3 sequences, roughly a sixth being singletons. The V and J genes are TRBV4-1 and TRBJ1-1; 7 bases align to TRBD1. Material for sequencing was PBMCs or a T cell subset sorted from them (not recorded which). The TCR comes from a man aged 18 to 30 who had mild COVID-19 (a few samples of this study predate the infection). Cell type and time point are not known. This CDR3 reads CASSLIQGRSTEAFF. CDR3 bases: TGCGCCAGCAGCCTGATACAGGGGAGGTCCACTGAAGCTTTCTTT.